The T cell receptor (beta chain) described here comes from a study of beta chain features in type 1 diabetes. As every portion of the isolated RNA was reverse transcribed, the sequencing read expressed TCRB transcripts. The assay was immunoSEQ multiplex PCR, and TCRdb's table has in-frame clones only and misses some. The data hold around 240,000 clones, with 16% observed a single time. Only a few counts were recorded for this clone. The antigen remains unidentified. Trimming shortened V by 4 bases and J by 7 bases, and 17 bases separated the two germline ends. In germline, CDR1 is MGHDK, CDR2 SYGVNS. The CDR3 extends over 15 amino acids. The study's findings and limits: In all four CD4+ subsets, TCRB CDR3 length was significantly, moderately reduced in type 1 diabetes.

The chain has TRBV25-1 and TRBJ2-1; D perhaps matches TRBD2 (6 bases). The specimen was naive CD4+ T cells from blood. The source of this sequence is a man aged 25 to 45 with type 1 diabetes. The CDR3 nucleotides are TGTGCCAGCAGTGTAGGAGGGAGTTTGGGGAATGAGCAGTTCTTC. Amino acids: CASSVGGSLGNEQFF.